Listed below are T cell receptor beta chains from one sample, sequenced in a study of T cells in Graves' hyperthyroidism and ophthalmopathy. TCRdb ran MiXCR on the multiplex PCR reads and lists one entry per CDR3 protein. The table shows approximately 300,000 distinct CDR3 sequences, with roughly a fifth occurring only once. Sequences were obtained from blood. The source of these receptors is a man aged 45-65 years with Graves' ophthalmopathy. The CDR3 runs from the conserved cysteine through the conserved F or W. The order of the fields is D gene, J gene, clone size, V gene, CDR3 DNA, CDR3 protein. The D gene is left open where the match is weak. Some rows have no size entry. The others give once, few or many, or a class for an expanded clone.

>TRBD2|TRBJ2-1|many|TRBV2
TGTGCCAGCAGCGGACCGAGCGGGAGTCCGTTCTTC
CASSGPSGSPFF
>TRBD2|TRBJ2-2|NA|TRBV9
TGTGCCAGCAGCAAAAATAGCGGGGAGAACACCGGGGAGCTGTTTTTT
CASSKNSGENTGELFF
>NA|TRBJ2-3|NA|TRBV6-2/TRBV6-3
TGTGCCAGCAGTTACGTGTCCCCCACAGATACGCAGTATTTT
CASSYVSPTDTQYF
>NA|TRBJ2-3|few|TRBV6-1
TGTGCCAGCAGGACGACCCATTCCACAGATACGCAGTATTTT
CASRTTHSTDTQYF
>TRBD2|TRBJ2-1|many|TRBV7-9
TGTGCCAGCAGCTTGCCAGCGGGAGTGAGGTACAATGAGCAGTTCTTC
CASSLPAGVRYNEQFF
>TRBD1|TRBJ2-7|many|TRBV27
TGTGCCAGCAGTTTCGGGACAGGGAGATCCTACGAGCAGTACTTC
CASSFGTGRSYEQYF
>NA|TRBJ2-5|many|TRBV11-2
TGTGCCAGCAGCTCCGAATACAAGTTCCAAGAGACCCAGTACTTC
CASSSEYKFQETQYF
>TRBD2|TRBJ2-1|few|TRBV28
TGTGCCAGCAGTTTATCCGGGACTAGCGGGAGGAATGAGCAGTTCTTC
CASSLSGTSGRNEQFF
>TRBD1|TRBJ2-5|many|TRBV11-2
TGTGCCAGCAGCTTTCCCCGGACAGGGCAAGAGACCCAGTACTTC
CASSFPRTGQETQYF
>TRBD2|TRBJ2-1|NA|TRBV20-1
TGCAGTGCTAGAGGAGTGTCGGGGAGGGCAAATGAGCAGTTCTTC
CSARGVSGRANEQFF
>NA|TRBJ2-7|few|TRBV19
TGTGCCAGTAGTATAGACCTCGCCGGGCCCCAAGGGGAGCAGTACTTC
CASSIDLAGPQGEQYF
>NA|TRBJ2-3|NA|TRBV4-1
TGCGCCAGCAGCCCCCGTGGGGCGGAAGAGACAGATACGCAGTATTTT
CASSPRGAEETDTQYF
>NA|TRBJ1-1|many|TRBV5-1
TGCGCCAGCAGGGACAGAAGCATGAACACTGAAGCTTTCTTT
CASRDRSMNTEAFF
>TRBD1|TRBJ2-5|many|TRBV2
TGTGCCAGCAGCGACCAGGGGGCGCAGGAGACCCAGTACTTC
CASSDQGAQETQYF
>TRBD1|TRBJ1-2|NA|TRBV5-4
TGTGCCAGCAGCTCCGGGACAGGGTTCTTAACTATGTTCTACACCTTC
CASSSGTGFLTMFYTF
>NA|TRBJ2-1|NA|TRBV13
TGTGCCAGCAGCCTGCAGGTTGGAAATGAGCAGTTCTTC
CASSLQVGNEQFF
>NA|TRBJ2-3|many|TRBV5-1
TGCGCCAGCAGCCCGCCCTGGGCCACCAAAAGCACAGATACGCAGTATTTT
CASSPPWATKSTDTQYF
>TRBD1|TRBJ2-7|few|TRBV18
TGTGCCAGCTCACCGGGACAGGGGAAAAACTACGAGCAGTACTTC
CASSPGQGKNYEQYF
>TRBD1|TRBJ1-5|NA|TRBV28
TGTGCCACGTACAGGGGCAGGAATCAGCCCCAGCATTTT
CATYRGRNQPQHF
>NA|TRBJ2-5|NA|TRBV6-1
TGTGCCAGCCAGAGGGAGACCCAGTACTTC
CASQRETQYF
>NA|TRBJ2-7|many|TRBV28
TGTGCCAGCAGTTTCCCTCCTCACAAAGCCTACGAGCAGTACTTC
CASSFPPHKAYEQYF
>TRBD2|TRBJ2-1|few|TRBV5-1
TGCGCCAGCAGCTTGGATAGCCTAGCGGGAGTCGACGAGCAGTTCTTC
CASSLDSLAGVDEQFF
>NA|TRBJ1-2|few|TRBV5-1
TGCGCCAGCAGCCCCATGGACGGGACCTCGGGCTACACCTTC
CASSPMDGTSGYTF
>NA|TRBJ2-1|NA|TRBV5-1
TGCGCCAGCAGTGTGACAGCCTCGAGCTCCTACAATGGGCAGTTCTTC
CASSVTASSSYNGQFF
>TRBD1|TRBJ2-7|NA|TRBV27
TGTGCCAGCAGTCGGCGACAGGGGGCTGTGTCCTACGAGCAGTACTTC
CASSRRQGAVSYEQYF
>TRBD1|TRBJ1-1|many|TRBV11-2
TGTGCCAGCAGCCGGGACAGGGTTACTGAAGCTTTCTTT
CASSRDRVTEAFF
>TRBD1|TRBJ1-1|NA|TRBV6-1
TGTGCCAGCAGCAGACAGGGGATAGGGAACACTGAAGCTTTCTTT
CASSRQGIGNTEAFF
>TRBD1|TRBJ2-7|many|TRBV7-9
TGTGCCAGCAGCCCCTGGGACAGGGCCACCTACGAGCAGTACTTC
CASSPWDRATYEQYF
>TRBD1|TRBJ2-7|few|TRBV5-1
TGCGCCAGCAGCTCCACCCGGACAGGGGTAGAAGAGCAGTACTTC
CASSSTRTGVEEQYF
>NA|TRBJ2-7|many|TRBV27
TGTGCCAGCAGTTTATCCGGTTTGCACGAGCAGTACTTC
CASSLSGLHEQYF
>TRBD2|TRBJ2-7|NA|TRBV28
TGTGCCAGCAGGCCCTTGACTAGCGGTTACTACGAGCAGTACTTC
CASRPLTSGYYEQYF
>TRBD1|TRBJ2-7|once|TRBV19
TGTGCCAAAGTAACAGGGGCCTACGAGCAGTACTTC
CAKVTGAYEQYF
>NA|TRBJ1-1|NA|TRBV10-3
TGTGCCATCAGTCTCGGACACTTCCCCGATGAAGCTTTCTTT
CAISLGHFPDEAFF